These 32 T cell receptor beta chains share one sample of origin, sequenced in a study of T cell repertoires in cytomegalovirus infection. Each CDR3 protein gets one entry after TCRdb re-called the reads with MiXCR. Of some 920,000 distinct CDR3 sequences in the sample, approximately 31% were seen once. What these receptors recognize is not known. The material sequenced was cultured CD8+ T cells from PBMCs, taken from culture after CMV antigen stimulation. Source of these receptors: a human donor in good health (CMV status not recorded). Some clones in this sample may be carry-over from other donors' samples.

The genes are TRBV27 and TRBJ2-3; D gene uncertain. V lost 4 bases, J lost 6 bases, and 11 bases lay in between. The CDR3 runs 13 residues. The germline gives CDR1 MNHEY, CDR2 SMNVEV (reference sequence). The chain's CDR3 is CASSWEATDTQYF. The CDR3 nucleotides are TGTGCCAGCAGTTGGGAAGCGACGGATACGCAGTATTTT.

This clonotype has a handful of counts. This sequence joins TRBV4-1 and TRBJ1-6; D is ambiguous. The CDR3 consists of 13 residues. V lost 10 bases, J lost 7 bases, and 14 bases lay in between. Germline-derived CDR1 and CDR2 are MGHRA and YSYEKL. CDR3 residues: CAKPIAGNSPLHF. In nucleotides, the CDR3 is TGCGCCAAGCCAATAGCGGGGAATTCACCCCTCCACTTT.

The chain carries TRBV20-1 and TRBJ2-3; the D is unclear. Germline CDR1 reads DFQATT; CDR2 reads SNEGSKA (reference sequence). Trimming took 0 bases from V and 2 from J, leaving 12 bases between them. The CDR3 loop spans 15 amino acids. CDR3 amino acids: CSARDLRTTTDTQYF. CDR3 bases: TGCAGTGCTAGAGATCTACGAACGACCACAGATACGCAGTATTTT.

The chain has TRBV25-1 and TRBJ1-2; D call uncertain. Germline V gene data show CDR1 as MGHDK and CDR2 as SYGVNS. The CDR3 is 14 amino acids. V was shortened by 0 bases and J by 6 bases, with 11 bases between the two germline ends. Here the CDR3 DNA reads TGTGCCAGCAGTGAATATCCCCAGTCCCATGGCTACACCTTC. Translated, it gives CASSEYPQSHGYTF.

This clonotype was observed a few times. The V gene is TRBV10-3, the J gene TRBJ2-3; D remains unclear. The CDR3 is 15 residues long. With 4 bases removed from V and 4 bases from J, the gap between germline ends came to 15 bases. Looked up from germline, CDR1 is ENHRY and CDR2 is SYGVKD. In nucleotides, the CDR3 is TGTGCCATCAGTGGGTCAGACCCATCCCCAGATACGCAGTATTTT. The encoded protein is CAISGSDPSPDTQYF.

CDR3: CASSLGGGQVNEKLFF. CDR3 nucleotides: TGTGCCAGCAGTTTGGGAGGAGGCCAGGTTAATGAAAAACTGTTTTTT. The V call is TRBV12-3 or TRBV12-4, the J call TRBJ1-4; D is undetermined. This CDR3 region has 16 residues. V gave up 3 bases and J gave up 4 bases, with 15 bases separating them.

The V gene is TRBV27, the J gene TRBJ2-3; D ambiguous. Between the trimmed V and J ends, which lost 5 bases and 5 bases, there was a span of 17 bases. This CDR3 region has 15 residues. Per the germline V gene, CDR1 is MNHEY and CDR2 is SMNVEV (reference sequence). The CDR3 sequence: CASSPSPFTEDTQYF. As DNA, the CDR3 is TGTGCCAGCAGTCCCTCCCCCTTTACAGAAGATACGCAGTATTTT.

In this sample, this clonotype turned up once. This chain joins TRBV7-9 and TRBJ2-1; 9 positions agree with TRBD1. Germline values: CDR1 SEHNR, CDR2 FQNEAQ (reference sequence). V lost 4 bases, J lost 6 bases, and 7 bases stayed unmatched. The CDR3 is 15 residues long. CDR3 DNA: TGTGCCAGCAGCTCGCCCTGGACAGGGGTCAATGAGCAGTTCTTC. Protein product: CASSSPWTGVNEQFF. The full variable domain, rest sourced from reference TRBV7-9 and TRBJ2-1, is DTGVSQNPRHKITKRGQNVTFRCDPISEHNRLYWYRQTLGQGPEFLTYFQNEAQLEKSRLLSDRFSAERPKGSFSTLEIQRTEQGDSAMYLCASSSPWTGVNEQFFGPGTRLTVL.

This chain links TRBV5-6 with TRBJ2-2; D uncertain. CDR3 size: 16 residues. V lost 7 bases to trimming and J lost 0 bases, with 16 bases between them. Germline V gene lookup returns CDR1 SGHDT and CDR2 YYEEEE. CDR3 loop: CASSTLAFTNTGELFF. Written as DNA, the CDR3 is TGTGCCAGCTCTACCTTGGCCTTTACGAACACCGGGGAGCTGTTTTTT.

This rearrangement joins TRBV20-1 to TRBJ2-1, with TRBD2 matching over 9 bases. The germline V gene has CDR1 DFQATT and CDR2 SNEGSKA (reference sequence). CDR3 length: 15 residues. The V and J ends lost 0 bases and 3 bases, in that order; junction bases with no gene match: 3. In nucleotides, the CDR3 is TGCAGTGCTAGAGAATTACTAGCGGGCTACAATGAGCAGTTCTTC. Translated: CSARELLAGYNEQFF.

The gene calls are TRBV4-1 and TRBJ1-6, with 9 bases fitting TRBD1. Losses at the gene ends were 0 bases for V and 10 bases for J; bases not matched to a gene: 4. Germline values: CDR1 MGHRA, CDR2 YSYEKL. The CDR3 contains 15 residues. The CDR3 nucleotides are TGCGCCAGCAGCCAAGAAGGGACAGGGAACTCACCCCTCCACTTT. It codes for CASSQEGTGNSPLHF.

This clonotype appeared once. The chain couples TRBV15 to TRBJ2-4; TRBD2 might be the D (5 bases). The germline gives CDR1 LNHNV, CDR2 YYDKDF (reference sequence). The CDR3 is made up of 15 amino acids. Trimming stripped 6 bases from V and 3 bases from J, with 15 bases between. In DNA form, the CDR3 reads TGTGCCACCAGTCGGAGAGGGCCGGGCAAAAACATTCAGTACTTC. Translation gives CATSRRGPGKNIQYF. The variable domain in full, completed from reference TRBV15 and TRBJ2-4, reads DAMVIQNPRYQVTQFGKPVTLSCSQTLNHNVMYWYQQKSSQAPKLLFHYYDKDFNNEADTPDNFQSRRPNTSFCFLDIRSPGLGDTAMYLCATSRRGPGKNIQYFGAGTRLSVL.

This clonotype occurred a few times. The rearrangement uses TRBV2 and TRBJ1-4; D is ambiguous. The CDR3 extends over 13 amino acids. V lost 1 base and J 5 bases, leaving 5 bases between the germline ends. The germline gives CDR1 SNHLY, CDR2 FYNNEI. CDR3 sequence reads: CASSEVRNEKLFF. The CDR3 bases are TGTGCCAGCAGTGAAGTCAGAAATGAAAAACTGTTTTTT.

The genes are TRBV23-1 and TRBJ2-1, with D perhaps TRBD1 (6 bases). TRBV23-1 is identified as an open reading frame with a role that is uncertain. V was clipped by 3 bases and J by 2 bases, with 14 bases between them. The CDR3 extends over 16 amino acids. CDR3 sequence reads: CASSHKQGCPYNEQFF. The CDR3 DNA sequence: TGCGCCAGCAGTCACAAACAGGGATGTCCCTACAATGAGCAGTTCTTC.

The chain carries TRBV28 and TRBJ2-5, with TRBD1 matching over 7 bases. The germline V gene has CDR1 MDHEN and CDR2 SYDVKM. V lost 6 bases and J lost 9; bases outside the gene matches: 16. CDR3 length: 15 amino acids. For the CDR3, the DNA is TGTGCCAGCAGCTCCAGGACAGGATTTGATTGGGCCCAGTACTTC. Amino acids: CASSSRTGFDWAQYF.

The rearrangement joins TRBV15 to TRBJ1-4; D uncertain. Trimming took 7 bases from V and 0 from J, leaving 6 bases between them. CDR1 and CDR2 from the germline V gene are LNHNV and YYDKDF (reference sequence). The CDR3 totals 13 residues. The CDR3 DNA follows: TGTGCCACCAAAGCTGCAACTAATGAAAAACTGTTTTTT. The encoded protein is CATKAATNEKLFF.

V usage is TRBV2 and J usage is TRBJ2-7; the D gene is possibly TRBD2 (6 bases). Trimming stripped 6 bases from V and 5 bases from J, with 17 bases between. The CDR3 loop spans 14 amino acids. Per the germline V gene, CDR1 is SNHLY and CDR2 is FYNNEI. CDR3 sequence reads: CASRASGLTNEQYV. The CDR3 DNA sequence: TGTGCCAGCAGAGCCTCGGGACTGACGAACGAGCAGTACGTC.

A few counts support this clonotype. In nucleotides, the CDR3 is TGTGCCAGCAGCTCCCGGGACAGGCTTGGAAACACCATATATTTT. It codes for CASSSRDRLGNTIYF. The chain recombines TRBV7-9 with TRBJ1-3; TRBD1 agrees at 8 bases. J lost 3 bases, V lost 4 bases, and 5 bases had no gene match. Germline CDR1 reads SEHNR; CDR2 reads FQNEAQ (reference sequence). The CDR3 is 15 residues long.

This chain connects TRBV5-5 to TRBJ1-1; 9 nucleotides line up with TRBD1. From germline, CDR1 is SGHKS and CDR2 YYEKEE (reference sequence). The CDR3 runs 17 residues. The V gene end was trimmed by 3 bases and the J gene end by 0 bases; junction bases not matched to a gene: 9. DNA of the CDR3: TGTGCCAGCAGCTCAACCGACAGGGGGACTCTGAACACTGAAGCTTTCTTT. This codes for CASSSTDRGTLNTEAFF.

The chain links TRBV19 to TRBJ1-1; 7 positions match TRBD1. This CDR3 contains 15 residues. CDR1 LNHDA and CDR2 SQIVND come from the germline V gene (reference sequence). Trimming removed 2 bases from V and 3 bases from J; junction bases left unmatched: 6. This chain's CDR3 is CASSIMGRGYTEAFF. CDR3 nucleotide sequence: TGTGCCAGTAGTATAATGGGCAGGGGGTACACTGAAGCTTTCTTT. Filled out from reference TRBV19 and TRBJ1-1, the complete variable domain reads DGGITQSPKYLFRKEGQNVTLSCEQNLNHDAMYWYRQDPGQGLRLIYYSQIVNDFQKGDIAEGYSVSREKKESFPLTVTSAQKNPTAFYLCASSIMGRGYTEAFFGQGTRLTVV.

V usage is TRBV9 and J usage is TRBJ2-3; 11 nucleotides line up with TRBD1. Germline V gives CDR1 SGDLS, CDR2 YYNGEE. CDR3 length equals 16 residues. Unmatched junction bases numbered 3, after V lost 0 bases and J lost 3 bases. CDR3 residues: CASSVEDRGLTDTQYF. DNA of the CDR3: TGTGCCAGCAGCGTAGAGGACAGGGGGCTAACAGATACGCAGTATTTT. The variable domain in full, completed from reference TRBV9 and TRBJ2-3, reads DSGVTQTPKHLITATGQRVTLRCSPRSGDLSVYWYQQSLDQGLQFLIQYYNGEERAKGNILERFSAQQFPDLHSELNLSSLELGDSALYFCASSVEDRGLTDTQYFGPGTRLTVL.

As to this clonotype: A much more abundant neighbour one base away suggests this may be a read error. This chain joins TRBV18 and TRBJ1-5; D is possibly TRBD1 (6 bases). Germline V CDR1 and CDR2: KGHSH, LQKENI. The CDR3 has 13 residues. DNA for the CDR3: TGTGTCAGCTCACAGGAGGGGGGTCAGCCCCAGCATTTT. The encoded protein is CVSSQEGGQPQHF.

The CDR3 loop reads CASGLVTGAGELFF. CDR3 coding DNA: TGTGCTAGTGGTTTGGTTACAGGGGCCGGGGAGCTGTTTTTT. This chain uses TRBV12-5 with TRBJ2-2, with 7 bases identical to TRBD1. V shed 0 bases and J 6 bases; nucleotides not matched to a gene: 1. The CDR3 is 14 amino acids. Germline V lookup: CDR1 LGHNT, CDR2 FRNRAP.

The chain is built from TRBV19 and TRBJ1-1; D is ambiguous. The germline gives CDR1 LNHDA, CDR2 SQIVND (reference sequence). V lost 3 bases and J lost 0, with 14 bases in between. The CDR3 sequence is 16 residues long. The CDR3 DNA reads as TGTGCCAGTAGTATGGTCGGTGGACCTATGAACACTGAAGCTTTCTTT. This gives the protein CASSMVGGPMNTEAFF.

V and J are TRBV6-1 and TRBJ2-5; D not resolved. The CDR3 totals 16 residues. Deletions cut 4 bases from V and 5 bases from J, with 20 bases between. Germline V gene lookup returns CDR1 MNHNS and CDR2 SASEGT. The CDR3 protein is CASSGSIGHRYETQYF. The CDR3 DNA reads TGTGCCAGCAGTGGGTCGATCGGGCACCGCTACGAGACCCAGTACTTC.

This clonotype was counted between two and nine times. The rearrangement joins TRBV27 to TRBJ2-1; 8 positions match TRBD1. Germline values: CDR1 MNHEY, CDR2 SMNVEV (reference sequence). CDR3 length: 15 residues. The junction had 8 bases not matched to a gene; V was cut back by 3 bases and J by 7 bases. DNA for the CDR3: TGTGCCAGCAGTTTGTATAGACAGGGGACTAATGAGCAGTTCTTC. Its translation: CASSLYRQGTNEQFF.

The CDR3 DNA reads as TGTGCCAGCAGTCAGAGGGGATATGGCTACACCTTC. Its translation: CASSQRGYGYTF. The rearrangement links TRBV27 to TRBJ1-2; tentatively, D is TRBD1 (5 bases). Germline V gives CDR1 MNHEY, CDR2 SMNVEV (reference sequence). The germline V and J ends were trimmed by 5 bases and 5 bases, with 9 bases remaining between them. CDR3 length: 12 residues.

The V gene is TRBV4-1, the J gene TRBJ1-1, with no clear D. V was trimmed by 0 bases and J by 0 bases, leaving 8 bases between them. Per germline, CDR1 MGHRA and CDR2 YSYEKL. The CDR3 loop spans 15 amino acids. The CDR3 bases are TGCGCCAGCAGCCAAGAGACGGGCCTGAACACTGAAGCTTTCTTT. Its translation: CASSQETGLNTEAFF.

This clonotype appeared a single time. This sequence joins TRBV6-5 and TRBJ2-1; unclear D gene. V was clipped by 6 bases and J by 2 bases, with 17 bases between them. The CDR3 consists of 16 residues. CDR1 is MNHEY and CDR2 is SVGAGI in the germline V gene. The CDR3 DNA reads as TGTGCCAGCAGCCTCTCCATGGGAAGGACCTACAATGAGCAGTTCTTC. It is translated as CASSLSMGRTYNEQFF.

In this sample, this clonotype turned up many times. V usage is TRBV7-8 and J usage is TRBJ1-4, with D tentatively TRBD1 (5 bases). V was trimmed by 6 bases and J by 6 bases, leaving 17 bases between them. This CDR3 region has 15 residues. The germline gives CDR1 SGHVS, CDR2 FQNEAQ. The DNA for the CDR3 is TGTGCCAGCAGGCCGGGGACCCGAGACGATGAAAAACTGTTTTTT. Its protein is CASRPGTRDDEKLFF.

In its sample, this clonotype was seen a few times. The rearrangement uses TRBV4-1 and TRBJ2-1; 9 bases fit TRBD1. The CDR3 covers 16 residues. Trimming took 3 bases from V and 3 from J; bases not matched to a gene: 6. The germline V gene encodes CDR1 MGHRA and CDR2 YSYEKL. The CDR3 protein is CASSQYRGQSYNEQFF. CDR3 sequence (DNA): TGCGCCAGCAGCCAGTACAGGGGGCAAAGCTACAATGAGCAGTTCTTC.

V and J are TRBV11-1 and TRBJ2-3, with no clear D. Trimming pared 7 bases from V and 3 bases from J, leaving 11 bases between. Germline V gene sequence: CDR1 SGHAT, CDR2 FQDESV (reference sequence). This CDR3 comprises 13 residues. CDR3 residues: CASTPAPTDTQYF. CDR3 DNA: TGTGCCAGCACCCCGGCTCCTACAGATACGCAGTATTTT.